The next 18 T cell receptor beta chains were all read from a single sample in a study of shared clonotypes between healthy human individuals. Some clones are missing from TCRdb's copy, which holds only in-frame ones; the method was immunoSEQ multiplex PCR. The table includes millions of clones, approximately 95% detected once. The sample consisted of naive CD4+ T cells from PBMCs. As to subset: CD45RA+ positively selected. All receptors derive from a man between 18 and 29 years old in good health. Some clones in this sample may be carry-over from other donors' samples.

In DNA form, the CDR3 reads TGTGCCAGCAGTTTATACCGGACTCCCCGGGTGGGCAATCAGCCCCAGCATTTT. It translates to CASSLYRTPRVGNQPQHF. The genes are TRBV28 and TRBJ1-5; D uncertain. V lost 1 base and J lost 2, with 18 bases in between. This CDR3 has 18 amino acids. Germline V gene lookup returns CDR1 MDHEN and CDR2 SYDVKM. The complete variable domain, with remaining parts taken from reference TRBV28 and TRBJ1-5, reads DVKVTQSSRYLVKRTGEKVFLECVQDMDHENMFWYRQDPGLGLRLIYFSYDVKMKEKGDIPEGYSVSREKKERFSLILESASTNQTSMYLCASSLYRTPRVGNQPQHFGDGTRLSIL.

This chain joins TRBV30 and TRBJ2-7; D remains ambiguous. Germline assignment: CDR1 GTSNPN and CDR2 SVGIG (reference sequence). Deletions cut 8 bases from V and 0 bases from J, with 5 bases between. This CDR3 region has 10 residues. In DNA, the CDR3 is TGTGCCGCCAGCTCCTACGAGCAGTACTTC. It yields the protein CAASSYEQYF.

V gene TRBV28 combines with J gene TRBJ2-7, with D perhaps being TRBD1 or TRBD2 (7 bases each). Germline V gives CDR1 MDHEN, CDR2 SYDVKM. The V end was cut by 2 bases, the J end by 0 bases, with 11 bases between. The CDR3 length is 15 residues. The CDR3 nucleotides are TGTGCCAGCAGTTTACAGGGGGGGTACTCCTACGAGCAGTACTTC. Encoded protein: CASSLQGGYSYEQYF.

This clone was seen only once. The rearrangement joins TRBV2 to TRBJ2-1, with D perhaps TRBD1 (5 bases). The ends were cut back, 7 bases at V and 7 bases at J, with 14 bases in the middle. Germline V lookup: CDR1 SNHLY, CDR2 FYNNEI. CDR3 length: 13 amino acids. The CDR3 loop is CASTPQGVNEQFF. The CDR3 DNA follows: TGTGCCAGCACGCCCCAGGGCGTAAATGAGCAGTTCTTC.

The rearrangement uses TRBV6-1 and TRBJ2-2, with D uncertain. With 2 bases removed from V and 0 bases from J, the gap between germline ends came to 10 bases. CDR3 length: 16 amino acids. Germline loops: CDR1 MNHNS, CDR2 SASEGT. The CDR3: CASSELPLANTGELFF. CDR3 sequence (DNA): TGTGCCAGCAGTGAACTCCCCCTGGCGAACACCGGGGAGCTGTTTTTT.

The chain has TRBV6-6 and TRBJ2-7; D not resolved. The CDR3 covers 14 residues. Germline lookup yields CDR1 MNHNY and CDR2 SVGAGI (reference sequence). The V end lost 5 bases, the J end lost 6 bases, and 17 bases lay between the germline ends. CDR3 loop: CASSLPTLPSEQYF. CDR3 DNA sequence: TGTGCCAGCAGTCTTCCGACCCTACCCAGCGAGCAGTACTTC.

The chain couples TRBV18 to TRBJ2-1; 12 nucleotides agree with TRBD2. CDR3 length equals 15 residues. V lost 4 bases and J lost 6; bases outside the gene matches: 4. Germline CDR1 is KGHSH and CDR2 is LQKENI. Written as DNA, the CDR3 is TGTGCCAGCTCACGAGGACTAGCGGGGTCCAATGAGCAGTTCTTC. Translation: CASSRGLAGSNEQFF.

The gene calls are TRBV6-6 and TRBJ2-7; D assignment may be TRBD1 or TRBD2 (5 bases each). V was cut by 0 bases and J by 6 bases, with 18 bases left in between. CDR3 length: 16 amino acids. Germline lookup yields CDR1 MNHNY and CDR2 SVGAGI (reference sequence). This CDR3 reads CASSYSVIRGEGEQYF. As DNA, the CDR3 is TGTGCCAGCAGTTACTCAGTTATAAGGGGTGAGGGCGAGCAGTACTTC.

V is TRBV9 and J is TRBJ2-3; D may be TRBD2 (6 bases). CDR3 length: 15 amino acids. Germline lookup yields CDR1 SGDLS and CDR2 YYNGEE. V shed 0 bases and J shed 5 bases, with 13 bases lying between them. The CDR3 loop is CASSVGERAGDTQYF. The CDR3 DNA is TGTGCCAGCAGCGTAGGGGAGCGGGCAGGAGATACGCAGTATTTT.

V usage is TRBV7-2 and J usage is TRBJ2-7; D is possibly TRBD2 (7 bases). The CDR3 consists of 18 residues. Germline V gene data show CDR1 as SGHTA and CDR2 as FQGNSA. V lost 1 base and J lost 3, with 22 bases in between. The CDR3 reads CASSLDGGWGGSFYEQYF. The CDR3 region has the DNA TGTGCCAGCAGCTTAGACGGGGGCTGGGGCGGGAGCTTCTACGAGCAGTACTTC.

As regards this clone: Distinct nucleotide sequences in the sample also encode this CDR3. CDR3 region: CASSPTSSSYNEQFF. CDR3 in DNA: TGTGCCAGCAGCCCTACTAGTAGCTCCTACAATGAGCAGTTCTTC. The V call is TRBV7-2, the J call TRBJ2-1; D may be TRBD2 (5 bases). The CDR3 spans 15 residues. Germline V lookup: CDR1 SGHTA, CDR2 FQGNSA. Trimming left V 5 bases short and J 0 bases short, with 11 bases between. The entire variable domain, with the rest obtained from reference TRBV7-2 and TRBJ2-1, is as follows: GAGVSQSPSNKVTEKGKDVELRCDPISGHTALYWYRQSLGQGLEFLIYFQGNSAPDKSGLPSDRFSAERTGGSVSTLTIQRTQQEDSAVYLCASSPTSSSYNEQFFGPGTRLTVL.

V usage is TRBV27 and J usage is TRBJ2-7, with D perhaps TRBD2 (6 bases). The CDR3 runs 14 residues. Germline V CDR1 and CDR2: MNHEY, SMNVEV (reference sequence). V was cut by 2 bases and J by 4 bases, with 12 bases left in between. The CDR3 protein is CASSLLPGAYEQYF. Here the CDR3 DNA reads TGTGCCAGCAGTTTACTCCCGGGAGCGTACGAGCAGTACTTC.

The gene calls are TRBV7-9 and TRBJ2-3, with TRBD2 matching 10 bases. CDR3 length: 13 residues. Germline V gives CDR1 SEHNR, CDR2 FQNEAQ (reference sequence). V lost 7 bases to trimming and J lost 3 bases; unmatched junction nucleotides: 1. The CDR3 sequence: CASTTSGTDTQYF. CDR3 DNA: TGTGCCAGCACGACTAGCGGGACAGATACGCAGTATTTT.

The chain combines TRBV7-9 with TRBJ2-5, with TRBD2 as a possible D gene (6 bases). This CDR3 has 16 amino acids. The V end was cut by 1 base, the J end by 5 bases, with 17 bases between. Germline V gene lookup returns CDR1 SEHNR and CDR2 FQNEAQ (reference sequence). The CDR3 sequence is CASSLGLGGGGETQYF. In DNA form, the CDR3 reads TGTGCCAGCAGCTTAGGTCTCGGGGGAGGAGGGGAGACCCAGTACTTC.

The chain couples TRBV18 to TRBJ2-1; D perhaps matches TRBD2 (5 bases). The CDR3 loop spans 14 amino acids. V shed 3 bases and J shed 8 bases, with 14 bases lying between them. The germline CDR1 and CDR2 sequences are KGHSH and LQKENI. This chain's CDR3 is CASSPSYAGDEQFF. DNA of the CDR3: TGTGCCAGCTCACCCTCTTACGCGGGCGATGAGCAGTTCTTC.

J is TRBJ2-7 and V is TRBV29-1, with TRBD1 matching 7 bases. The V and J ends lost 5 bases and 1 base, in that order; junction bases with no gene match: 8. CDR1 SQVTM and CDR2 ANQGSEA come from the germline V gene. This CDR3 region has 14 residues. CDR3 amino acids: CSVSKTGKSYEQYF. The CDR3 bases are TGCAGCGTTAGTAAGACAGGGAAATCCTACGAGCAGTACTTC.

Worth noting for this clone: The identical CDR3 is also encoded by other nucleotide sequences in the sample. The J gene is TRBJ2-7, the V gene TRBV14; the D is unclear. V lost 1 base and J lost 3, with 4 bases in between. This CDR3 contains 12 residues. Germline loops: CDR1 SGHDN, CDR2 FVKESK. The CDR3 coding sequence is TGTGCCAGCAGCCAAGTATTCTACGAGCAGTACTTC. Protein: CASSQVFYEQYF.

Written as DNA, the CDR3 is TGCGCCAGCAGCCAAGATAGTCTAGCGGGAGGAGAGACCCAGTACTTC. Translated: CASSQDSLAGGETQYF. This chain uses TRBV4-1 with TRBJ2-5, with 11 bases that match TRBD2. The CDR3 loop spans 16 amino acids. CDR1 and CDR2 (germline): MGHRA, YSYEKL. Germline trimming cut 0 bases from V and 4 bases from J; bases unmatched to any gene: 4.